Shown below are 29 T cell receptor beta chains from a single sample sequenced in a study of blood T cell repertoires in COVID-19. Here immunoSEQ multiplex PCR was the method, and the copy in TCRdb shows in-frame clones only, minus some. The table includes 76,000 or so clones, 70% to 90% detected once. Material for sequencing was peripheral blood. Source of these receptors: a young man with acute or convalescent COVID-19.

The rearrangement uses TRBV7-9 and TRBJ2-7, with TRBD2 matching over 8 bases. J was trimmed by 6 bases and V by 5 bases; bases with no gene match: 15. Germline lookup yields CDR1 SEHNR and CDR2 FQNEAQ (reference sequence). This CDR3 comprises 16 residues. CDR3 amino acids: CASSHPREGGPLEQYF. The DNA of the CDR3 is TGTGCCAGCAGCCACCCCCGGGAGGGAGGGCCCCTCGAGCAGTACTTC.

V gene TRBV27 combines with J gene TRBJ2-7; 11 bases fit TRBD2. Germline loops: CDR1 MNHEY, CDR2 SMNVEV (reference sequence). This CDR3 has 14 amino acids. V lost 4 bases and J lost 10; bases outside the gene matches: 9. DNA of the CDR3: TGTGCCAGCAGTTCCCACACTAGCGGGAGCCCTCAGTACTTC. Its protein product is CASSSHTSGSPQYF.

This chain joins TRBV6-1 and TRBJ1-5; D remains unclear. V was pared by 2 bases and J by 4 bases, with 9 bases between. CDR1 is MNHNS and CDR2 is SASEGT in the germline V gene. The CDR3 is 14 amino acids. The CDR3 DNA reads as TGTGCCAGCAGTGAATTGGGGAGTAATCAGCCCCAGCATTTT. It specifies CASSELGSNQPQHF.

The chain is built from TRBV5-1 and TRBJ2-4, with a tentative D call TRBD1 (6 bases). Germline V CDR1 and CDR2: SGHRS, YFSETQ. The V end lost 0 bases, the J end lost 5 bases, and 15 bases lay between the germline ends. This CDR3 spans 16 amino acids. In DNA, the CDR3 is TGCGCCAGCAGCTTGGATGGGGACATAATCCAAAACATTCAGTACTTC. Translating gives CASSLDGDIIQNIQYF.

Concerning this clone: This sample also contains other DNA sequences that code for the same CDR3. This rearrangement joins TRBV19 to TRBJ1-3; D unresolved. Trimming left V 1 base short and J 0 bases short, with 10 bases between. CDR1 is LNHDA and CDR2 is SQIVND in the germline V gene (reference sequence). The CDR3 length is 16 residues. Written as DNA, the CDR3 is TGTGCCAGTAGTATAGCCGCCGGACTCTCTGGAAACACCATATATTTT. Translated, it gives CASSIAAGLSGNTIYF.

This clone has a handful of counts. This chain joins TRBV25-1 and TRBJ2-7, with D perhaps matching TRBD1 (7 bases). CDR3 length: 14 amino acids. Germline CDR1 reads MGHDK; CDR2 reads SYGVNS. V lost 5 bases and J 4 bases, leaving 15 bases between the germline ends. The CDR3 nucleotides are TGTGCCAGCAGTCGAAGGGCAGGGGGGTACGAGCAGTACTTC. Amino acid sequence: CASSRRAGGYEQYF.

The genes are TRBV6-1 and TRBJ1-1; 7 nucleotides line up with TRBD1. V lost 1 base, J lost 5 bases, and 4 bases stayed unmatched. CDR1 and CDR2 (germline): MNHNS, SASEGT. The CDR3 covers 14 residues. CDR3 protein: CASSEGHRGTEAFF. The DNA of the CDR3 is TGTGCCAGCAGTGAAGGACACAGGGGTACTGAAGCTTTCTTT.

The rearrangement uses TRBV9 and TRBJ2-2; TRBD2 matches at 8 bases. This CDR3 is 15 amino acids long. CDR1 is SGDLS, CDR2 YYNGEE, per germline. V dropped 0 bases and J dropped 7; count of bases not matched to a gene: 5. CDR3 residues: CASSVGLATGGELFF. The CDR3, as DNA: TGTGCCAGCAGCGTAGGACTAGCGACGGGCGGGGAGCTGTTTTTT.

This chain's CDR3 is CASISRRGPSSYNEQFF. DNA of the CDR3: TGTGCCAGCATTTCGCGGCGGGGCCCAAGCTCCTACAATGAGCAGTTCTTC. The genes are TRBV28 and TRBJ2-1, with TRBD2 as a possible D gene (6 bases). The germline V gene has CDR1 MDHEN and CDR2 SYDVKM. CDR3 length: 17 residues. The V end was cut by 7 bases, the J end by 0 bases, with 19 bases between.

The chain is built from TRBV4-1 and TRBJ2-5; 11 bases are shared with TRBD2. V lost 3 bases to trimming and J lost 1 base; unmatched junction nucleotides: 7. CDR1 is MGHRA and CDR2 is YSYEKL in the germline V gene. The CDR3 consists of 17 residues. The CDR3 loop is CASSHGLAGLLQETQYF. The CDR3, as DNA: TGCGCCAGCAGCCATGGACTAGCGGGCCTTCTCCAAGAGACCCAGTACTTC.

This clone was counted once. This chain's CDR3 is CASSAASGSTDTQYF. Written as DNA, the CDR3 is TGTGCCAGCAGCGCGGCTAGCGGTAGCACAGATACGCAGTATTTT. The J gene is TRBJ2-3, the V gene TRBV9; 7 nucleotides match TRBD2. This CDR3 spans 15 amino acids. Germline assignment: CDR1 SGDLS and CDR2 YYNGEE. After removal of 3 bases from V and 0 bases from J, the junction contained 4 bases not matched to a gene. The full variable domain, completed using reference TRBV9 and TRBJ2-3, is DSGVTQTPKHLITATGQRVTLRCSPRSGDLSVYWYQQSLDQGLQFLIQYYNGEERAKGNILERFSAQQFPDLHSELNLSSLELGDSALYFCASSAASGSTDTQYFGPGTRLTVL.

The chain joins TRBV28 to TRBJ2-7; D is perhaps TRBD1 (6 bases). The CDR3 covers 14 residues. Trimming removed 5 bases at V and 4 bases at J, with 15 bases between. Germline V lookup: CDR1 MDHEN, CDR2 SYDVKM. The CDR3 loop is CASSQAGDTYEQYF. CDR3 bases: TGTGCCAGCAGTCAAGCAGGGGACACGTACGAGCAGTACTTC.

This clone was observed a few times. J is TRBJ2-7 and V is TRBV6-1, with D perhaps matching TRBD1 (5 bases). Germline CDR1 reads MNHNS; CDR2 reads SASEGT. Deletions cut 3 bases from V and 4 bases from J, with 10 bases between. This CDR3 comprises 13 residues. For the CDR3, the DNA is TGTGCCAGCAGTGAGTCAGGGTCATACGAGCAGTACTTC. Its translation is CASSESGSYEQYF.

This clone appeared a single time. The chain recombines TRBV11-2 with TRBJ2-7, with D possibly being TRBD2 (6 bases). The V gene's germline CDR1 is SGHAT and CDR2 FQNNGV. Trimming took 6 bases from V and 6 from J, leaving 18 bases between them. CDR3 size: 14 residues. The CDR3 region has the DNA TGTGCCAGCAGGCCGACTAGGGGCTCACTCGAGCAGTACTTC. The encoded protein is CASRPTRGSLEQYF.

V is TRBV30 and J is TRBJ2-6; D possibly corresponds to TRBD2 (6 bases). There are 17 residues in the CDR3. V shed 2 bases and J shed 0 bases, with 14 bases lying between them. The germline V gene has CDR1 GTSNPN and CDR2 SVGIG (reference sequence). The CDR3 region has the DNA TGTGCCTGGAGTTCCGGGACTCCCTACTCTGGGGCCAACGTCCTGACTTTC. The encoded protein is CAWSSGTPYSGANVLTF.

The CDR3, as DNA: TGTGCCAGCAGTCCGGCCGGGACAGGAAACTACGAGCAGTACTTC. This translates into CASSPAGTGNYEQYF. The J gene is TRBJ2-7, the V gene TRBV6-2 or TRBV6-3; 8 positions agree with TRBD1. This CDR3 is 15 amino acids long. Germline values: CDR1 MNHEY, CDR2 SVGEGT. Unmatched junction bases numbered 9, after V lost 5 bases and J lost 3 bases.

The chain carries TRBV27 and TRBJ2-7; 7 bases are shared with TRBD1. The CDR3 is made up of 14 amino acids. The junction had 6 bases not matched to a gene; V was cut back by 5 bases and J by 2 bases. Germline V CDR1 and CDR2: MNHEY, SMNVEV (reference sequence). The CDR3 is CASSPKTGPYEQYF. The DNA of the CDR3 is TGTGCCAGCAGTCCCAAGACAGGGCCCTACGAGCAGTACTTC.

V usage is TRBV6-6 and J usage is TRBJ2-7; 11 nucleotides line up with TRBD1. CDR3 length: 14 amino acids. CDR1 is MNHNY, CDR2 SVGAGI, per germline (reference sequence). The V segment lost 7 bases and the J segment 4 bases; nucleotides outside the gene matches: 6. The CDR3 DNA reads as TGTGCCAGCACCCCGGGACAGGGGGGATACGAGCAGTACTTC. Translated, it gives CASTPGQGGYEQYF.

The chain is built from TRBV28 and TRBJ1-1; D remains unclear. The CDR3 length is 11 residues. V was shortened by 5 bases and J by 10 bases, with 11 bases between the two germline ends. Germline V CDR1 and CDR2: MDHEN, SYDVKM. The DNA for the CDR3 is TGTGCCAGCAGTAGAACAGAGGGAGCTTTCTTT. The encoded protein is CASSRTEGAFF.

The chain's CDR3 is CASSLGGLAGTKNIQYF. CDR3 coding DNA: TGTGCCAGCAGCTTAGGGGGACTAGCGGGGACGAAAAACATTCAGTACTTC. V is TRBV7-2 and J is TRBJ2-4; TRBD2 matches at 13 bases. The CDR3 totals 17 residues. Germline assignment: CDR1 SGHTA and CDR2 FQGNSA. V was pared by 1 base and J by 4 bases, with 4 bases of the junction left unmatched. Variable domain in full (rest from reference TRBV7-2 and TRBJ2-4): GAGVSQSPSNKVTEKGKDVELRCDPISGHTALYWYRQSLGQGLEFLIYFQGNSAPDKSGLPSDRFSAERTGGSVSTLTIQRTQQEDSAVYLCASSLGGLAGTKNIQYFGAGTRLSVL.

This clone has just one count. This chain connects TRBV29-1 to TRBJ2-2, with 7 bases identical to TRBD1. The V segment lost 7 bases and the J segment 3 bases; nucleotides outside the gene matches: 5. The CDR3 contains 13 residues. Germline-derived CDR1 and CDR2 are SQVTM and ANQGSEA. CDR3 residues: CSARTGDTGELFF. The CDR3 DNA follows: TGCAGCGCCCGAACAGGGGACACCGGGGAGCTGTTTTTT.

The chain carries TRBV7-8 and TRBJ2-7; a possible D gene is TRBD2 (5 bases). CDR1 and CDR2 from the germline V gene are SGHVS and FQNEAQ. CDR3 length equals 12 residues. V was clipped by 4 bases and J by 5 bases, with 9 bases between them. CDR3 bases: TGTGCCAGCAGCTACGGGAAGAACGAGCAGTACTTC. It codes for CASSYGKNEQYF.

V and J are TRBV7-9 and TRBJ1-4; D unresolved. The CDR3 has 18 residues. Trimming took 6 bases from V and 8 from J, leaving 28 bases between them. Germline CDR1 is SEHNR and CDR2 is FQNEAQ (reference sequence). This CDR3 is CASSSRRGLDTVAEKLFF. Here the CDR3 DNA reads TGTGCCAGCAGTTCCAGGCGGGGTCTCGACACAGTAGCCGAAAAACTGTTTTTT.

The chain recombines TRBV5-4 with TRBJ2-7; weak D call: TRBD1 (5 bases). The CDR3 consists of 13 residues. The germline CDR1 and CDR2 sequences are SGHNT and YYREEE (reference sequence). The V gene lost 0 bases and the J gene lost 6 bases, with 10 bases spanning the gap. The CDR3 sequence: CASSLDQGREQYF. The CDR3 DNA reads TGTGCCAGCAGCTTGGACCAGGGTCGCGAGCAGTACTTC.

This chain links TRBV5-4 with TRBJ2-5; D is unclear. The CDR3 sequence is 15 residues long. Per the germline V gene, CDR1 is SGHNT and CDR2 is YYREEE (reference sequence). V lost 4 bases and J lost 2, with 15 bases in between. This CDR3 reads CASSVALTPQETQYF. Here the CDR3 DNA reads TGTGCCAGCAGCGTGGCCCTTACACCACAAGAGACCCAGTACTTC. The whole variable domain, remainder taken from reference TRBV5-4 and TRBJ2-5, is ETGVTQSPTHLIKTRGQQVTLRCSSQSGHNTVSWYQQALGQGPQFIFQYYREEENGRGNFPPRFSGLQFPNYSSELNVNALELDDSALYLCASSVALTPQETQYFGPGTRLLVL.

This clone has only one observation. V gene TRBV11-2 combines with J gene TRBJ2-5; D perhaps matches TRBD1 (6 bases). The CDR3 totals 14 residues. Trimming removed 4 bases at V and 2 bases at J, with 11 bases between. Germline V gene data show CDR1 as SGHAT and CDR2 as FQNNGV. This CDR3 is CASSSMGQQETQYF. DNA for the CDR3: TGTGCCAGCAGCTCGATGGGACAACAAGAGACCCAGTACTTC.

The chain recombines TRBV28 with TRBJ1-3, with D tentatively TRBD1 (6 bases). Germline CDR1 and CDR2: MDHEN and SYDVKM. Trimming pared 7 bases from V and 0 bases from J, leaving 13 bases between. This CDR3 comprises 15 residues. CDR3 coding DNA: TGTGCCAGCACTGCAGGGGTAGTCTCTGGAAACACCATATATTTT. Its protein product is CASTAGVVSGNTIYF.

The chain has TRBV7-2 and TRBJ2-3; TRBD1 is a possible D gene (6 bases). The germline V and J ends were trimmed by 5 bases and 0 bases, with 9 bases remaining between them. The CDR3 has 14 amino acids. Germline CDR1 and CDR2: SGHTA and FQGNSA. CDR3 sequence: CASSTGISTDTQYF. The CDR3 region has the DNA TGTGCCAGCAGCACAGGGATTAGCACAGATACGCAGTATTTT.

The chain is built from TRBV24-1 and TRBJ2-1; a weak D match, TRBD1 (5 bases). The CDR3 runs to 13 residues. Germline V gene sequence: CDR1 KGHDR, CDR2 SFDVKD. V lost 10 bases and J 5 bases, leaving 14 bases between the germline ends. CDR3 loop: CATGTDSNNEQFF. The DNA for the CDR3 is TGTGCCACGGGTACCGACAGTAACAATGAGCAGTTCTTC.